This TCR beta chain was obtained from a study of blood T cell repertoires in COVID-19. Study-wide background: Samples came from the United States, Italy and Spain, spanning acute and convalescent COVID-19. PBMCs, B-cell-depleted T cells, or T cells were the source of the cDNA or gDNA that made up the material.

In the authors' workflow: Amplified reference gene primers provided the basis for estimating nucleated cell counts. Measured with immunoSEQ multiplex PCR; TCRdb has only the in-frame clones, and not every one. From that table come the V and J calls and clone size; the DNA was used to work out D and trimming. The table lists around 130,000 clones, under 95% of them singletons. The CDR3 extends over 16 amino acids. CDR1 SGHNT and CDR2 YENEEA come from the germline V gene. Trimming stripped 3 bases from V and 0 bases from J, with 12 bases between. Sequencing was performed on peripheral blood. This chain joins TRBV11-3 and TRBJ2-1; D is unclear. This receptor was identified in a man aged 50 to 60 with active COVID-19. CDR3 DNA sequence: TGTGCCAGCAGCTTTAGTGGGCCGAGCTCCTACAATGAGCAGTTCTTC. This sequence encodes CASSFSGPSSYNEQFF.